This TCR beta chain is from a study of T cell changes during pregnancy in multiple sclerosis. Germline V CDR1 and CDR2: MGHRA, YSYEKL. This CDR3 comprises 15 residues. The V and J ends lost 0 bases and 4 bases, in that order; junction bases with no gene match: 3. Repertoires were generated with immunoSEQ multiplex PCR, while TCRdb's copy carries only in-frame clones and drops some. The repertoire consists of more than 45,000 clones, with just over 90% occurring once and the leading ten covering around 4%. The specimen was CD8+ T cells from peripheral blood mononuclear cells, collected in the second trimester of pregnancy. The TCR originated in a female donor with multiple sclerosis, enrolled in a pregnancy study. V and J are TRBV4-1 and TRBJ2-1, with TRBD2 matching 7 bases. The CDR3 here is CASSQEREWYNEQFF. CDR3 DNA sequence: TGCGCCAGCAGCCAAGAGCGGGAGTGGTACAATGAGCAGTTCTTC.